Below are 9 T cell receptor beta chains sequenced from a single sample in a study of cytomegalovirus exposure and HLA in healthy donors. The study ran its PCR with 60 Vbeta and 13 Jbeta primers. The repertoire was sequenced with immunoSEQ multiplex PCR; TCRdb's copy has only in-frame clones and lacks some. This sample has 150,000 to 200,000 clones, with approximately 80% found just once. Input material: PBMCs. These receptors originate from a man between 18 and 35 years old in good health and CMV-seronegative.

A note on this clone: This same CDR3 is encoded by further DNA sequences in the sample. Written as DNA, the CDR3 is TGTGCCAGCAGCTTAGGGACAACAGGAAACACCATATATTTT. Its translation is CASSLGTTGNTIYF. The chain joins TRBV7-8 to TRBJ1-3; maybe TRBD1 (5 bases). This CDR3 is 14 amino acids long. V lost 1 base and J 4 bases, leaving 8 bases between the germline ends. Germline CDR1 and CDR2: SGHVS and FQNEAQ.

This chain connects TRBV2 to TRBJ1-6, with D unresolved. Trimming removed 2 bases from V and 6 bases from J, with 11 bases in between. Germline CDR1 reads SNHLY; CDR2 reads FYNNEI. The CDR3 is made up of 15 amino acids. The CDR3 here is CASSERQAFNSPLHF. In nucleotides, the CDR3 is TGTGCCAGCAGTGAAAGGCAGGCGTTTAATTCACCCCTCCACTTT.

The V and J genes are TRBV11-3 and TRBJ2-2; D uncertain. Germline CDR1 is SGHNT and CDR2 is YENEEA. With 5 bases removed from V and 0 bases from J, the gap between germline ends came to 16 bases. The CDR3 contains 17 residues. CDR3 residues: CASSQTDLAANTGELFF. CDR3 DNA sequence: TGTGCCAGCAGCCAAACCGACTTGGCGGCGAACACCGGGGAGCTGTTTTTT. Complete variable domain (other parts from reference TRBV11-3 and TRBJ2-2): EAGVVQSPRYKIIEKKQPVAFWCNPISGHNTLYWYLQNLGQGPELLIRYENEEAVDDSQLPKDRFSAERLKGVDSTLKIQPAELGDSAVYLCASSQTDLAANTGELFFGEGSRLTVL.

The V call is TRBV18, the J call TRBJ1-1; 7 bases align to TRBD1. The CDR3 totals 15 residues. In germline, CDR1 is KGHSH, CDR2 LQKENI. J lost 1 base, V lost 5 bases, and 7 bases had no gene match. CDR3: CASSSLQGSNTEAFF. The CDR3 nucleotides are TGTGCCAGCTCATCCTTACAGGGGTCGAACACTGAAGCTTTCTTT.

The chain joins TRBV28 to TRBJ1-6, with 10 bases matching TRBD1. The CDR3 has 18 amino acids. V lost 2 bases, J lost 13 bases, and 17 bases stayed unmatched. Germline assignment: CDR1 MDHEN and CDR2 SYDVKM. CDR3 DNA sequence: TGTGCCAGCAGTTTAACCCACTGGAGAGGGACAGGGGATCAGCCCCTCCACTTT. Its protein product is CASSLTHWRGTGDQPLHF.

This sequence joins TRBV15 and TRBJ2-1, with TRBD2 identical over 8 bases. CDR3 length: 16 amino acids. The V gene's germline CDR1 is LNHNV and CDR2 YYDKDF (reference sequence). The V gene end was trimmed by 3 bases and the J gene end by 0 bases; junction bases not matched to a gene: 4. Here the CDR3 reads CATSRALAGSYNEQFF. DNA for the CDR3: TGTGCCACCAGCAGGGCCCTAGCGGGCTCCTACAATGAGCAGTTCTTC.

The chain uses TRBV7-3 and TRBJ1-6, with a tentative D call TRBD1 (6 bases). Germline CDR1 reads SGHTA; CDR2 reads FQGTGA. CDR3 length: 15 residues. Trimming left V 2 bases short and J 6 bases short, with 11 bases between. The CDR3 loop reads CASSLDRNLNSPLHF. The CDR3 region has the DNA TGTGCCAGCAGCTTAGACAGGAACCTTAATTCACCCCTCCACTTT.

This chain uses TRBV18 with TRBJ2-5, with 9 bases matching TRBD2. Germline CDR1 reads KGHSH; CDR2 reads LQKENI. The CDR3 length is 14 residues. V gave up 3 bases and J gave up 2 bases; unmatched junction bases: 1. DNA of the CDR3: TGTGCCAGCTCACCGGCGGGGGGGCAAGAGACCCAGTACTTC. It specifies CASSPAGGQETQYF.

The chain carries TRBV4-1 and TRBJ1-5; D is unresolved. The CDR3 sequence is 14 residues long. Looked up from germline, CDR1 is MGHRA and CDR2 is YSYEKL. Trimming cost V 5 bases and J 0 bases, with 8 bases left between them. CDR3 DNA sequence: TGCGCCAGCAGCAGCCCTACTAGCAATCAGCCCCAGCATTTT. Protein: CASSSPTSNQPQHF.